This note documents a single T cell receptor beta chain sequence. There are 16 residues in the CDR3. Clones were read by immunoSEQ multiplex PCR, and TCRdb kept only the in-frame ones, dropping some. The sample records 350,000 to 450,000 clones, roughly 90% being singletons. Seattle researchers signed up patients amid active infection and tracked them longitudinally. The record originates from a study of blood T cell repertoires in COVID-19. The overall study: Researchers got acute and convalescent COVID-19 samples from the United States, Italy and Spain. The analysed material was cDNA or gDNA that came from T cells, B-cell-depleted T cells, or PBMCs.

Sequenced sample: peripheral blood. This receptor was identified in a woman between 40 and 55 years old with COVID-19, enrolled during active disease. The chain recombines TRBV1 with TRBJ1-1. TRBV1 is reported as a pseudogene. DNA for the CDR3: TGCACCAGCAGCCAAAAACGGGGTACTCTAAGAACTGAAGCTTTCTTT. It is translated as CTSSQKRGTLRTEAFF.